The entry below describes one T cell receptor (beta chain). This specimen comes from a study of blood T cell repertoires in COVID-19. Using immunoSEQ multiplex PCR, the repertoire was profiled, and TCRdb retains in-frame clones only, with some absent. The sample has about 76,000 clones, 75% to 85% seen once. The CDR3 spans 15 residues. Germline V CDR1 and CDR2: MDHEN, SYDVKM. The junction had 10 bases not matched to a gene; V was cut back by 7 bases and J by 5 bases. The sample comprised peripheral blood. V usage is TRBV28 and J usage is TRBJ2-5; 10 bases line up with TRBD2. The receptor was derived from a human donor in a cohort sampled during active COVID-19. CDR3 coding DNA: TGTGCCAGCAAATCGCTAGCGGGAGTGGGGGAGACCCAGTACTTC. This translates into CASKSLAGVGETQYF.